This is a list of T cell receptor beta chains from one sample in a study of cytomegalovirus exposure and HLA in healthy donors. Method: immunoSEQ multiplex PCR; TCRdb's copy keeps in-frame clones and lacks some. The sample lists 75,000 to 90,000 clones, approximately 80% seen once, with under 15% in the top ten. The sample comprised PBMCs. These TCRs come from a human donor in good health. Each CDR3 is given with its conserved first and last residue. Fields, in order: CDR3 length, clone size, J gene, D gene, V gene, CDR3 DNA, CDR3 protein. A D gene is named only where the DNA matches it firmly. Expanded clones are given a class, and other clones once, few, many or no size at all.

14 | NA | TRBJ1-1 | NA | TRBV13 | TGTGCCAGCAGTCCGATACAGGGATACCCTGAAGCTTTCTTT | CASSPIQGYPEAFF
14 | many | TRBJ2-1 | TRBD1 | TRBV6-4 | TGTGCCAGCAGTGACTCGACAGGGGGCAATGAGCAGTTCTTC | CASSDSTGGNEQFF
13 | NA | TRBJ1-2 | TRBD1 | TRBV6-5 | TGTGCCAGCACTAAAGGGGGCAACTATGGCTACACCTTC | CASTKGGNYGYTF
14 | NA | TRBJ2-3 | NA | TRBV5-1 | TGCGCCAGCAGCTTCACCGCGATTGAAGATACGCAGTATTTT | CASSFTAIEDTQYF
14 | few | TRBJ1-1 | NA | TRBV5-1 | TGCGCCAGCAGCAGCGATGGTCCCCACACTGAAGCTTTCTTT | CASSSDGPHTEAFF
17 | NA | TRBJ2-7 | TRBD2 | TRBV7-9 | TGTGCCAGCAGCTCCCCCCCGGGGCTAGCGGACTCCTACGAGCAGTACTTC | CASSSPPGLADSYEQYF
11 | NA | TRBJ1-1 | NA | TRBV30 | TGTGCCTGCCGATCGGGCACTGAAGCTTTCTTT | CACRSGTEAFF
14 | NA | TRBJ1-1 | NA | TRBV7-8 | TGTGCCAGCAGCGCCCGAATGGGAGGCACTGAAGCTTTCTTT | CASSARMGGTEAFF
14 | NA | TRBJ2-1 | TRBD1 | TRBV4-3 | TGCGCCAGCAGCCAAGATGGCGACAGGGGGGAGCAGTTCTTC | CASSQDGDRGEQFF
17 | NA | TRBJ2-3 | NA | TRBV7-2 | TGTGCCAGCAGCTCCCAGACCCGGTTTTTAGCTACAGATACGCAGTATTTT | CASSSQTRFLATDTQYF
18 | NA | TRBJ1-5 | NA | TRBV6-1 | TGTGCCAGCAGTGGAAAGGGGGGGGTCAATCTACGCAATCAGCCCCAGAATTTT | CASSGKGGVNLRNQPQNF
14 | NA | TRBJ2-3 | NA | TRBV29-1 | TGCAGCGTCGGACTCGTCAAAAGCACAGATACGCAGTATTTT | CSVGLVKSTDTQYF
15 | NA | TRBJ1-1 | TRBD1 | TRBV6-5 | TGTGCCAGCAGTTCAAGCAGGGGGGAGAACACTGAAGCTTTCTTT | CASSSSRGENTEAFF
15 | few | TRBJ1-1 | NA | TRBV5-1 | TGCGCCAGCAGCTTGGTCGAGGGGGTGAACACTGAAGCTTTCTTT | CASSLVEGVNTEAFF
17 | NA | TRBJ2-3 | TRBD2 | TRBV7-9 | TGTGCCAGCAGCTTAGGGCTAGCGGCTGCTCAGGCAGATACGCAGTATTTT | CASSLGLAAAQADTQYF
15 | NA | TRBJ1-4 | NA | TRBV5-1 | TGCGCCAGCAGCTCCACAGGGATAGTAAATGAAAAACTGTTTTTT | CASSSTGIVNEKLFF
12 | NA | TRBJ1-6 | NA | TRBV6-5 | TGTGCCAGCAGCCCGGGGAATTCACCCCTCAACTTT | CASSPGNSPLNF
13 | NA | TRBJ2-5 | NA | TRBV2 | TGTGCCAGCAGTGAACAGGTCCAAGAGACCCAGTACTTC | CASSEQVQETQYF
15 | NA | TRBJ2-3 | TRBD2 | TRBV5-6 | TGTGCCAGCAGCCCAATAGCGGGATTGACAGATACGCAGTATTTT | CASSPIAGLTDTQYF
14 | once | TRBJ2-7 | TRBD2 | TRBV5-1 | TGCGCCAGCAGCTTGAGCAGCGGGGGCCTCCAGAGGTACTTC | CASSLSSGGLQRYF
14 | NA | TRBJ2-7 | NA | TRBV7-2 | TGTGCCAGCAGCATTAGCGGCGATTCCTACGAGCAGTACTTC | CASSISGDSYEQYF
13 | NA | TRBJ1-1 | TRBD1 | TRBV11-2 | TGTGCCACTTACGGACAGGGGTACACTGAAGCTTTCTTT | CATYGQGYTEAFF
15 | NA | TRBJ1-6 | TRBD1 | TRBV14 | TGTGCCAGCAGCCGACGGGACAGGGGTAATTCACCCCTCCACTTT | CASSRRDRGNSPLHF
16 | NA | TRBJ2-1 | TRBD1 | TRBV15 | TGTGCCACCAGCAGAGATCGACAGGGGGTCGGCAATGAGCAGTTCTTC | CATSRDRQGVGNEQFF
12 | NA | TRBJ1-1 | NA | TRBV13 | TGTGCCAGCAGCTTACCCCGGAGTGAAGCTTTCTTT | CASSLPRSEAFF
12 | NA | TRBJ2-1 | NA | TRBV7-9 | TGTGCCAGCAGCTTAGTATCCCATGAGCAGTTCTTC | CASSLVSHEQFF
12 | NA | TRBJ2-5 | NA | TRBV27 | TGTGCCAGCGGAGAGGACACCCAGACCCAGTACTTC | CASGEDTQTQYF
14 | NA | TRBJ2-7 | NA | TRBV7-2 | TGTGCCAGCAGCCCAGGGGCAGGGGATAACGAGCAGTACTTC | CASSPGAGDNEQYF
16 | NA | TRBJ1-5 | TRBD1 | TRBV5-8 | TGTGCCAGCAGCTTTGATGTGTGGACAGGGAATCAGCCCCAGCATTTT | CASSFDVWTGNQPQHF